This paragraph covers one T cell receptor (beta chain) sequence. Antigen specificity is unknown. This sample stems from a study of cytomegalovirus exposure and HLA in healthy donors. General study results and limits: The availability of immune exposure information extended only to CMV serostatus.

The CDR3 covers 15 residues. CDR1 and CDR2 (germline): KGHSH, LQKENI. Trimming pared 0 bases from V and 8 bases from J, leaving 13 bases between. Amplification used 60 Vbeta primers and 13 Jbeta primers. TCRdb's copy holds only in-frame clones and misses some; the assay was immunoSEQ multiplex PCR. In the table there are some 99,000 clones, around 70% of which are singletons. Sequenced: PBMCs. The clonotype comes from a woman in her seventies in good health and CMV-seropositive. The chain combines TRBV18 with TRBJ1-4, with TRBD1 as a possible D gene (6 bases). CDR3 in DNA: TGTGCCAGCTCACCACCTACAGGGCATAGGGAAAAACTGTTTTTT. Its translation: CASSPPTGHREKLFF.